This T cell receptor beta chain was recovered during a study of cytomegalovirus exposure and HLA in healthy donors. General study findings and limits: A later analysis found that most CMV-associated TCR beta chains appeared HLA-restricted.

The PCR contained 60 Vbeta and 13 Jbeta primers. TCRdb keeps only in-frame clones here, not all; method: immunoSEQ multiplex PCR. Of about 120,000 clones listed, approximately 80% were seen once; the top ten hold around 4.2%. Of note for this clone: Antigen specificity is unknown.

Germline V lookup: CDR1 LGHNA, CDR2 YNFKEQ. The CDR3 sequence is 14 residues long. V trimming: 0 bases; J trimming: 8 bases; junction bases outside the gene matches: 4. Specimen: PBMCs. V and J are TRBV4-2 and TRBJ1-2, with 9 positions matching TRBD1. This TCR came from a woman aged 25 to 39 in good health and CMV-seronegative. This chain's CDR3 is CASSQEEDRGGYTF. The CDR3 nucleotides are TGTGCCAGCAGCCAAGAAGAGGACAGGGGCGGCTACACCTTC.